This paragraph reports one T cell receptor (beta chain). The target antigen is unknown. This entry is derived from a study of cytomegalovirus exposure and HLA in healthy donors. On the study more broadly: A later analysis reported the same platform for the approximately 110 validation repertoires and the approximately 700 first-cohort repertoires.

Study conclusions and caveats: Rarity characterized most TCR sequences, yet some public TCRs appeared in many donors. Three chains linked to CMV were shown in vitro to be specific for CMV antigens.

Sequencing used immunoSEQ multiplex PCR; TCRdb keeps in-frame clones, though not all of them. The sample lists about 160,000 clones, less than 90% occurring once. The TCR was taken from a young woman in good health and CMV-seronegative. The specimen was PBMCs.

The CDR3 loop is CASSFRTSNEQFF. The CDR3 nucleotides are TGTGCCAGCAGCTTTAGGACATCCAATGAGCAGTTCTTC. The J gene is TRBJ2-1, the V gene TRBV5-4; D may be TRBD1 (5 bases). V lost 2 bases and J 6 bases, leaving 9 bases between the germline ends. This CDR3 has 13 residues. Germline-derived CDR1 and CDR2 are SGHNT and YYREEE (reference sequence).